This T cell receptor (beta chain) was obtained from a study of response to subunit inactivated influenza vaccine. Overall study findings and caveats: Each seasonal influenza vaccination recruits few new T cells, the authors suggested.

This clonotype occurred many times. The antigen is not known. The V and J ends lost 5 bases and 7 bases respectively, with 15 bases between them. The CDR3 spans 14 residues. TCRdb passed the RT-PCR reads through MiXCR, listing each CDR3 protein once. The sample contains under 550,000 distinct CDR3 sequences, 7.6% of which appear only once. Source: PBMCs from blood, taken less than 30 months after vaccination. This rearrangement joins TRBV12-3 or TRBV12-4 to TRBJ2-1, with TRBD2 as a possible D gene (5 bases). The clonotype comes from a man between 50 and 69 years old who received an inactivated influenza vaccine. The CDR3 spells CASSDQAGSNEQFF. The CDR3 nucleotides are TGTGCCAGCAGTGATCAGGCGGGTAGTAATGAGCAGTTCTTC.